The clone carrying this T cell receptor beta chain showed up many times. Its antigen remains unknown. TCRbeta library construction was performed incorporating unique molecular identifiers. TCRdb reanalysed the PCR reads using MiXCR and keeps one entry per CDR3 protein. This table has about 300,000 distinct CDR3 sequences, 7.5% to 9% appearing once. The data were taken from a study of T-cell reconstitution after alpha-beta-depleted transplantation in children. Study-wide results and caveats: Reported findings indicate that, about two months after transplant, alpha-beta T cells came from several hundred expanded clones, which were derived from non-depleted graft cells. T-cell counts and diversity at one year post-transplant came mainly from newly produced T cells. From surviving recipient T cells and thymic progenitors came the high day-60 TCRbeta diversity observed in some patients.

The CDR3 spans 15 residues. With 3 bases removed from V and 4 bases from J, the gap between germline ends came to 15 bases. The sample consisted of peripheral blood, taken 360 days after TCRalphabeta/CD19-depleted stem cell transplant. The TCR was taken from a female patient aged 2-9 years who had a stem cell transplant for Fanconi anemia, so the T cells may come from the graft donor. The chain links TRBV12-3 or TRBV12-4 to TRBJ2-5; D gene uncertain. CDR3 residues: CASSFSTPQLETQYF. CDR3 bases: TGTGCCAGCAGTTTCAGCACCCCCCAGCTAGAGACCCAGTACTTC.